The rows below give T cell receptor beta chains drawn from one sample of a study of Graves' ophthalmopathy and Graves' hyperthyroidism. TCRdb fed the multiplex PCR reads into MiXCR, producing one record per CDR3 protein. This sample has over a million distinct CDR3 sequences, with 36% found just once. Material: peripheral blood or thyroid tissue (not recorded which). The receptors come from an adult man with Graves' hyperthyroidism. Each CDR3 is given with its conserved first and last residue. Fields, in order: clone size, D gene, J gene, V gene, CDR3 length, CDR3 DNA, CDR3 protein. D genes are given only for firm matches. A clone size is listed for some rows: how often the clone was seen (once, few, many), or a class if it is expanded.

many,-,TRBJ2-7,TRBV29-1,11,TGCAGCGCTCGCACCTCCTACGAGCAGTACTTC,CSARTSYEQYF
-,-,TRBJ2-7,TRBV4-1,14,TGCGCCAGCAGCCAAGAGTACACAGGCTACGAGCAGTACTTC,CASSQEYTGYEQYF
once,-,TRBJ1-1,TRBV14,11,TGTGCCAGCAGCCAGTCGGGGGAAGCTTTCTTT,CASSQSGEAFF
-,-,TRBJ1-3,TRBV9,15,TGTGCCAGCAGCGTAGGCTATCCGGGAGGAAACACCATATATTTT,CASSVGYPGGNTIYF
-,TRBD1,TRBJ2-7,TRBV29-1,16,TGCAGCGTTGAATGGGGACAGGACCAGGGATCGTACGAGCAGTACTTC,CSVEWGQDQGSYEQYF
few,-,TRBJ2-5,TRBV20-1,13,TGCAGTGCTAATATAGGCAGGGAAGAGACCCAGTACTTC,CSANIGREETQYF
-,-,TRBJ1-5,TRBV15,15,TGTGCCACCAGCAGGGACGTACTAATGGATCAACCCCGGCATTTT,CATSRDVLMDQPRHF
many,TRBD1,TRBJ2-5,TRBV7-9,15,TGTGCCAGCAGCCGGAGGACAGGGCTTGACGAGACCCAGTACTTC,CASSRRTGLDETQYF
-,-,TRBJ2-3,TRBV2,15,TGTGCCAGGGACAGTGGGGCCGTTATTACAGATACGCAGTATTTT,CARDSGAVITDTQYF
-,-,TRBJ1-5,TRBV29-1,12,TGCAGCGTTTTCGGTATTGGGGAGACCCAGCATTTT,CSVFGIGETQHF
-,-,TRBJ2-2,TRBV7-2,16,TGTGCCAGCAGCTCGCAAGAAGGGATGATTCTACGGGAGCTGTTTTTT,CASSSQEGMILRELFF
few,TRBD1,TRBJ1-1,TRBV5-4,16,TGTGCCAGCAGCTTAGGGACAGGCCTCATGAACACTGAAGCTTTCTTT,CASSLGTGLMNTEAFF
once,-,TRBJ1-5,TRBV10-3,14,TGTGCCATCAGTGGTCGCACTAGCAATCAGCCCCAGCATTTT,CAISGRTSNQPQHF
-,TRBD1,TRBJ1-6,TRBV7-9,16,TGTGCCAGCACCCCTTGGACAGGGGCTGAAAATTCACCCCTCCACTTT,CASTPWTGAENSPLHF
few,-,TRBJ2-7,TRBV28,11,TGTGCCAGCAGTTCCACTAAGGAGCAGTACTTC,CASSSTKEQYF
many,-,TRBJ1-1,TRBV2,14,TGTGCCAGCAGTCCGGGACGGCAGAACACTGAAGCTTTCTTT,CASSPGRQNTEAFF
-,-,TRBJ2-5,TRBV7-8,15,TGTGCCAGCAGCGTTGACCGGGGGAGATGGGAGACCCAGTACTTC,CASSVDRGRWETQYF